This is a list of T cell receptor beta chains from one sample in a study of PD-1 blockade in classical Hodgkin lymphoma. TCRdb's table, derived via immunoSEQ multiplex PCR, lists solely in-frame clones and lacks some. The sample carries about 4,100 clones, 60% to 75% recorded once. Sequenced material: peripheral blood mononuclear cells (PBMCs), taken at baseline. These receptors were taken from a human donor with classical Hodgkin lymphoma. Each CDR3 is given with its conserved first and last residue. D genes are given only for firm matches. Size tells how often a clone was seen (once, few, many) or the class of an expanded clone, and some rows leave it out.

size: -
D: TRBD1
J: TRBJ1-1
V: TRBV4-3
CDR3: CASSQGDSRTEAFF
DNA: TGCGCCAGCAGCCAAGGGGACAGCAGGACTGAAGCTTTCTTT

size: -
D: -
J: TRBJ1-1
V: TRBV6-6
CDR3: CASTYGGDTEAFF
DNA: TGTGCCAGCACTTACGGGGGGGACACTGAAGCTTTCTTT

size: -
D: -
J: TRBJ2-6
V: TRBV7-3
CDR3: CASSLSGKSSGANVLTF
DNA: TGTGCCAGCAGCTTAAGCGGGAAAAGCTCTGGGGCCAACGTCCTGACTTTC

size: medium-sized
D: -
J: TRBJ1-6
V: TRBV6-6
CDR3: CASSSPEDSPLHF
DNA: TGTGCCAGCAGTTCCCCTGAGGACTCACCCCTCCACTTT

size: -
D: -
J: TRBJ1-1
V: TRBV5-6
CDR3: CASSFGNTEAFF
DNA: TGTGCCAGCAGCTTCGGTAACACTGAAGCTTTCTTT

size: -
D: -
J: TRBJ1-4
V: TRBV18
CDR3: CASSQTTPEKLFF
DNA: TGTGCCAGCTCCCAAACTACACCCGAAAAACTGTTTTTT

size: -
D: TRBD2
J: TRBJ2-7
V: TRBV4-1
CDR3: CASSQGSTSGSSYEQYF
DNA: TGCGCCAGCAGCCAAGGCTCGACTAGCGGGAGCTCCTACGAGCAGTACTTC

size: -
D: -
J: TRBJ1-1
V: TRBV9
CDR3: CASSPPTVSTEAFF
DNA: TGTGCCAGCAGCCCCCCAACAGTCTCCACTGAAGCTTTCTTT

size: -
D: -
J: TRBJ2-1
V: TRBV7-3
CDR3: CASSLIATLSNEQFF
DNA: TGTGCCAGCAGCTTAATCGCTACCCTGAGTAATGAGCAGTTCTTC

size: -
D: -
J: TRBJ2-1
V: TRBV14
CDR3: CASSHPGTPLNEQFF
DNA: TGTGCCAGCAGCCATCCCGGGACTCCGCTCAATGAGCAGTTCTTC

size: few
D: -
J: TRBJ2-3
V: TRBV7-6
CDR3: CASSLTSDTQYF
DNA: TGTGCCAGCAGCTTAACTTCAGATACGCAGTATTTT

size: -
D: TRBD1
J: TRBJ2-2
V: TRBV18
CDR3: CASSRQGRTGELFF
DNA: TGTGCCAGCTCGCGACAGGGGCGCACCGGGGAGCTGTTTTTT

size: few
D: -
J: TRBJ2-1
V: TRBV4-1
CDR3: CASSQAAGYIEQFF
DNA: TGCGCCAGCAGCCAAGCCGCCGGGTACATCGAGCAGTTCTTC

size: once
D: -
J: TRBJ2-5
V: TRBV2
CDR3: CASNARGTQYF
DNA: TGTGCCAGCAATGCCCGGGGGACCCAGTACTTC

size: -
D: -
J: TRBJ2-3
V: TRBV19
CDR3: CASSIRVADTDTQYF
DNA: TGTGCCAGTAGTATTCGGGTAGCGGACACAGATACGCAGTATTTT

size: -
D: TRBD2
J: TRBJ2-7
V: TRBV6-1
CDR3: CASSHRTSGVGEQYF
DNA: TGTGCCAGCAGTCATCGGACTAGCGGGGTGGGGGAGCAGTACTTC

size: -
D: -
J: TRBJ1-1
V: TRBV10-3
CDR3: CAISEPRMSNTEAFF
DNA: TGTGCCATCAGTGAACCTCGGATGTCAAACACTGAAGCTTTCTTT

size: -
D: -
J: TRBJ2-7
V: TRBV5-4
CDR3: CASSLEDTSGEQYF
DNA: TGTGCCAGCAGCTTGGAAGACACGTCGGGCGAGCAGTACTTC